This T cell receptor beta chain was found in a study of T cell responses to AZD1222 COVID-19 vaccine. The assay was immunoSEQ multiplex PCR, and TCRdb's table has in-frame clones only and misses some. This repertoire shows about 180,000 clones, around nine tenths found once; its top ten account for 1.5% to 2%. The clonotype comes from an adult in good health. Here the sequenced sample was peripheral blood, taken on day 0 of AZD1222 vaccination.

The CDR3 DNA follows: TGTGCCATCAGTGATGGGGGGACCCAGTACTTC. Translating gives CAISDGGTQYF. The chain carries TRBV10-3 and TRBJ2-5, with D perhaps TRBD1 or TRBD2 (5 bases each). CDR1 ENHRY and CDR2 SYGVKD come from the germline V gene. Trimming took 3 bases from V and 7 from J, leaving 6 bases between them. The CDR3 spans 11 residues.